This T cell receptor (beta chain) was identified during a study of blood T cells in healthy people across ages. Study overall: With template switching, about one barcoded beta molecule was captured per two T cells.

CDR3 size: 14 residues. Germline CDR1 and CDR2: DFQATT and SNEGSKA (reference sequence). About this clonotype itself: One end of the junction varies from germline; a read error may be responsible.

Then a second PCR, running roughly 7 to 11 cycles, was carried out with a sample-barcoded 5' primer and a J-beta primer mix. Through a template-switch adaptor with 12 random nucleotides, each cDNA molecule received a tag. Each CDR3 protein is one row after TCRdb ran MiXCR on the 5' RACE reads. The sample holds roughly 1.6 million distinct CDR3 sequences; 30% to 35% are singletons and the top ten take 10% to 12%. The sequenced material came from blood. V and J are TRBV20-1 and TRBJ1-5; D is possibly TRBD1 (6 bases). This TCR was recovered from a woman aged 25 to 39 in good health. This CDR3 reads CSARPGGPGQLQHF. Here the CDR3 DNA reads TGCAGTGCTCGGCCCGGGGGGCCGGGTCAGCTCCAGCATTTT.